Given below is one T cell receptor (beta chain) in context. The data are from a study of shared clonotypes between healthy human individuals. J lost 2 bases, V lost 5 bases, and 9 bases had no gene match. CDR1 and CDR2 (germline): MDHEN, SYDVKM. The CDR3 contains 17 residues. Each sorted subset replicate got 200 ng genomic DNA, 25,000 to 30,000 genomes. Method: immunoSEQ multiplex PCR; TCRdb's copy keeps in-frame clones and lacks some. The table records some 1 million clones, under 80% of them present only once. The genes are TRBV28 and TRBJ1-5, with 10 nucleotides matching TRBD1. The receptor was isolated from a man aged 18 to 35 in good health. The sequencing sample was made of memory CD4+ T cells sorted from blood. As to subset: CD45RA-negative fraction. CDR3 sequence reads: CASSGPTGTGGNQPQHF. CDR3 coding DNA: TGTGCCAGCAGTGGACCTACCGGGACAGGGGGCAATCAGCCCCAGCATTTT. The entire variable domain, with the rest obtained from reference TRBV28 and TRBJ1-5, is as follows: DVKVTQSSRYLVKRTGEKVFLECVQDMDHENMFWYRQDPGLGLRLIYFSYDVKMKEKGDIPEGYSVSREKKERFSLILESASTNQTSMYLCASSGPTGTGGNQPQHFGDGTRLSIL.